These T cell receptor beta chains were read from a single sample in a study of shared clonotypes between healthy human individuals. Some clones are missing from TCRdb's copy, which holds only in-frame ones; the method was immunoSEQ multiplex PCR. The table includes roughly 2.1 million clones, under 95% detected once. Material for sequencing was naive CD8+ T cells from PBMCs. These receptors originate from a man aged 18 to 30 in good health. Some clones in this sample may be carry-over from other donors' samples. The CDR3 runs from the conserved cysteine through the conserved F or W. D genes are given only for firm matches. Part of the rows lack a size; the others show once, few, many or a class for expanded clones.

CDR3 protein: CASSSGQRNQPQHF
CDR3 DNA: TGTGCCAGCAGCTCGGGACAGCGCAATCAGCCCCAGCATTTT
clone size: .
D gene: TRBD1
V gene: TRBV9
J gene: TRBJ1-5

CDR3 protein: CASSESYGYTF
CDR3 DNA: TGTGCCAGCTCAGAGTCCTATGGCTACACCTTC
clone size: few
D gene: .
V gene: TRBV18
J gene: TRBJ1-2

CDR3 protein: CAWNLGGPYQPQHF
CDR3 DNA: TGTGCCTGGAACCTAGGGGGGCCTTATCAGCCCCAGCATTTT
clone size: .
D gene: .
V gene: TRBV30
J gene: TRBJ1-5

CDR3 protein: CASGSGGAPYNEQFF
CDR3 DNA: TGCGCCAGCGGGTCCGGCGGGGCCCCTTACAATGAGCAGTTCTTC
clone size: .
D gene: .
V gene: TRBV4-3
J gene: TRBJ2-1

CDR3 protein: CASSLSPGGTEAFF
CDR3 DNA: TGTGCCAGCAGTTTATCGCCAGGGGGAACTGAAGCTTTCTTT
clone size: .
D gene: TRBD1
V gene: TRBV27
J gene: TRBJ1-1

CDR3 protein: CASSQIAGTYNEQFF
CDR3 DNA: TGTGCCAGCAGCCAAATAGCGGGAACCTACAATGAGCAGTTCTTC
clone size: .
D gene: TRBD2
V gene: TRBV7-8
J gene: TRBJ2-1

CDR3 protein: CASREGGQRAPLNTEAFF
CDR3 DNA: TGCGCCAGCAGGGAGGGGGGACAGAGGGCACCCCTGAACACTGAAGCTTTCTTT
clone size: once
D gene: TRBD1
V gene: TRBV10-1
J gene: TRBJ1-1

CDR3 protein: CASTAGNYGYTF
CDR3 DNA: TGTGCCAGCACGGCGGGGAACTATGGCTACACCTTC
clone size: .
D gene: .
V gene: TRBV28
J gene: TRBJ1-2

CDR3 protein: CASSQERERYEQYF
CDR3 DNA: TGCGCCAGCAGCCAAGAGCGGGAGCGTTACGAGCAGTACTTC
clone size: .
D gene: TRBD2
V gene: TRBV4-3
J gene: TRBJ2-7

CDR3 protein: CSVVRDTGELFF
CDR3 DNA: TGCAGCGTTGTCAGGGACACCGGGGAGCTGTTTTTT
clone size: .
D gene: .
V gene: TRBV29-1
J gene: TRBJ2-2

CDR3 protein: CASTIGQMNTEAFF
CDR3 DNA: TGTGCCAGCACAATCGGGCAGATGAACACTGAAGCTTTCTTT
clone size: once
D gene: .
V gene: TRBV9
J gene: TRBJ1-1

CDR3 protein: CASRPSGGPYNEQFF
CDR3 DNA: TGTGCCAGCAGGCCGTCGGGAGGACCCTACAATGAGCAGTTCTTC
clone size: .
D gene: TRBD2
V gene: TRBV6-1
J gene: TRBJ2-1

CDR3 protein: CASSTPPGVYNEQFF
CDR3 DNA: TGTGCCAGTAGTACTCCCCCGGGCGTATACAATGAGCAGTTCTTC
clone size: .
D gene: .
V gene: TRBV19
J gene: TRBJ2-1

CDR3 protein: CASSPRTSGAYEQYF
CDR3 DNA: TGTGCCAGCAGCCCGAGGACTAGCGGGGCCTACGAGCAGTACTTC
clone size: .
D gene: TRBD2
V gene: TRBV5-4
J gene: TRBJ2-7

CDR3 protein: CASRPEPGQGYEQYF
CDR3 DNA: TGTGCCAGCAGACCCGAACCGGGACAGGGGTACGAGCAGTACTTC
clone size: .
D gene: TRBD1
V gene: TRBV6-5
J gene: TRBJ2-7

CDR3 protein: CASSYPSGRNDEQFF
CDR3 DNA: TGTGCCAGCAGCTACCCTAGTGGGAGGAACGATGAGCAGTTCTTC
clone size: .
D gene: .
V gene: TRBV7-2
J gene: TRBJ2-1

CDR3 protein: CAWSGDRGYQPQHF
CDR3 DNA: TGTGCCTGGAGTGGGGACAGGGGATATCAGCCCCAGCATTTT
clone size: .
D gene: TRBD1
V gene: TRBV30
J gene: TRBJ1-5

CDR3 protein: CASSLYRAATNEKLFF
CDR3 DNA: TGTGCCAGCAGTTTATACCGGGCAGCAACTAATGAAAAACTGTTTTTT
clone size: .
D gene: .
V gene: TRBV28
J gene: TRBJ1-4

CDR3 protein: CASSLGPPGLGYF
CDR3 DNA: TGTGCCAGCAGCTTAGGGCCCCCGGGACTAGGGTACTTC
clone size: .
D gene: TRBD2
V gene: TRBV7-9
J gene: TRBJ2-5

CDR3 protein: CASSQAQPGAVVSGANVLTF
CDR3 DNA: TGCGCCAGCAGCCAAGCCCAGCCGGGAGCCGTTGTTTCTGGGGCCAACGTCCTGACTTTC
clone size: .
D gene: .
V gene: TRBV4-3
J gene: TRBJ2-6

CDR3 protein: CASSSRQGGEPQHF
CDR3 DNA: TGTGCCAGCAGCTCCCGACAGGGGGGGGAGCCCCAGCATTTT
clone size: once
D gene: TRBD1
V gene: TRBV9
J gene: TRBJ1-5

CDR3 protein: CAWSSLGSATEAFF
CDR3 DNA: TGTGCCTGGAGTTCCCTAGGGTCGGCCACTGAAGCTTTCTTT
clone size: .
D gene: .
V gene: TRBV30
J gene: TRBJ1-1

CDR3 protein: CATSEGFGDRDGITGELFF
CDR3 DNA: TGTGCCACCTCAGAGGGCTTTGGGGACCGGGACGGAATCACCGGGGAGCTGTTTTTT
clone size: .
D gene: .
V gene: TRBV7-9
J gene: TRBJ2-2

CDR3 protein: CASKGYEQYF
CDR3 DNA: TGTGCCAGCAAAGGCTACGAGCAGTACTTC
clone size: once
D gene: .
V gene: TRBV2
J gene: TRBJ2-7

CDR3 protein: CASGLGVGLQETQYF
CDR3 DNA: TGTGCTAGTGGTTTGGGCGTGGGGCTCCAAGAGACCCAGTACTTC
clone size: .
D gene: .
V gene: TRBV12-5
J gene: TRBJ2-5

CDR3 protein: CASSLDSSVYGYTF
CDR3 DNA: TGTGCCAGCAGCTTGGACTCAAGCGTCTATGGCTACACCTTC
clone size: once
D gene: .
V gene: TRBV5-4
J gene: TRBJ1-2

CDR3 protein: CASSLASGGRSFYEQYF
CDR3 DNA: TGCGCCAGCAGCTTGGCCTCAGGCGGGAGGTCGTTCTACGAGCAGTACTTC
clone size: .
D gene: TRBD2
V gene: TRBV5-1
J gene: TRBJ2-7

CDR3 protein: CASSRSGTGLQNIQYF
CDR3 DNA: TGTGCCAGCAGCCGTTCCGGGACAGGGCTCCAAAACATTCAGTACTTC
clone size: .
D gene: TRBD1
V gene: TRBV9
J gene: TRBJ2-4

CDR3 protein: CASSYTGTSGNTIYF
CDR3 DNA: TGTGCCAGCAGTTACACGGGGACGTCTGGAAACACCATATATTTT
clone size: once
D gene: .
V gene: TRBV6-5
J gene: TRBJ1-3

CDR3 protein: CASSPRTASSYEQYF
CDR3 DNA: TGTGCCAGCAGTCCACGGACAGCTTCCTCCTACGAGCAGTACTTC
clone size: once
D gene: .
V gene: TRBV27
J gene: TRBJ2-7

CDR3 protein: CASSSIPDKKDIQYF
CDR3 DNA: TGCGCCAGCAGCTCAATCCCGGACAAAAAAGACATTCAGTACTTC
clone size: .
D gene: .
V gene: TRBV5-1
J gene: TRBJ2-4

CDR3 protein: CASSPRPGLVSDTQYF
CDR3 DNA: TGTGCCAGCAGTCCTCGCCCGGGACTAGTTTCAGATACGCAGTATTTT
clone size: .
D gene: TRBD2
V gene: TRBV27
J gene: TRBJ2-3

CDR3 protein: CATSPRGDDEQYF
CDR3 DNA: TGTGCCACCAGCCCCCGAGGGGACGACGAGCAGTACTTC
clone size: .
D gene: .
V gene: TRBV15
J gene: TRBJ2-7

CDR3 protein: CSVLIPGLPPQETQYF
CDR3 DNA: TGCAGCGTTCTGATTCCGGGACTACCCCCACAAGAGACCCAGTACTTC
clone size: .
D gene: TRBD2
V gene: TRBV29-1
J gene: TRBJ2-5

CDR3 protein: CASSQGGVAGINEQFF
CDR3 DNA: TGCGCCAGCAGCCAGGGGGGGGTAGCGGGTATCAATGAGCAGTTCTTC
clone size: .
D gene: TRBD2
V gene: TRBV4-3
J gene: TRBJ2-1

CDR3 protein: CASSSRQGSSYNEQFF
CDR3 DNA: TGTGCCAGCAGCTCTCGACAGGGGAGTTCCTACAATGAGCAGTTCTTC
clone size: .
D gene: TRBD1
V gene: TRBV9
J gene: TRBJ2-1

CDR3 protein: CASSARLAGGRDEQFF
CDR3 DNA: TGTGCCAGCAGCGCCCGACTAGCGGGAGGGCGTGATGAGCAGTTCTTC
clone size: .
D gene: TRBD2
V gene: TRBV9
J gene: TRBJ2-1

CDR3 protein: CASSVAQGNYNEQFF
CDR3 DNA: TGTGCCAGCAGCGTAGCACAGGGCAACTACAATGAGCAGTTCTTC
clone size: .
D gene: .
V gene: TRBV9
J gene: TRBJ2-1

CDR3 protein: CASLIFGASGTPGELFF
CDR3 DNA: TGTGCCAGTCTAATCTTCGGGGCTAGCGGGACCCCCGGGGAGCTGTTTTTT
clone size: .
D gene: TRBD2
V gene: TRBV7-9
J gene: TRBJ2-2

CDR3 protein: CASSSTGTGYEQYF
CDR3 DNA: TGTGCCAGCAGCTCCACCGGGACAGGGTACGAGCAGTACTTC
clone size: .
D gene: TRBD1
V gene: TRBV7-9
J gene: TRBJ2-7

CDR3 protein: CASSQGMVAEAFF
CDR3 DNA: TGTGCCAGTAGTCAGGGGATGGTCGCTGAAGCTTTCTTT
clone size: once
D gene: .
V gene: TRBV19
J gene: TRBJ1-1

CDR3 protein: CASSIRQTSYEQYF
CDR3 DNA: TGTGCCAGCAGTATCAGACAGACCTCCTACGAGCAGTACTTC
clone size: .
D gene: .
V gene: TRBV27
J gene: TRBJ2-7

CDR3 protein: CASSLGGRSYEQYF
CDR3 DNA: TGTGCCAGCAGCTTAGGGGGGAGGTCCTACGAGCAGTACTTC
clone size: .
D gene: .
V gene: TRBV7-6
J gene: TRBJ2-7

CDR3 protein: CASSYSWLAGAETQYF
CDR3 DNA: TGTGCCAGCAGTTACTCATGGCTAGCGGGAGCTGAGACCCAGTACTTC
clone size: .
D gene: TRBD2
V gene: TRBV6-5
J gene: TRBJ2-5

CDR3 protein: CASSVDVGVEQYF
CDR3 DNA: TGTGCCAGCAGCGTAGATGTAGGAGTCGAGCAGTACTTC
clone size: .
D gene: .
V gene: TRBV9
J gene: TRBJ2-7